This entry concerns a single TCR beta chain. The protocol was immunoSEQ multiplex PCR, while the TCRdb copy is restricted to in-frame clones and leaves out a portion. The sample carries about 7,600 clones, 17% recorded once. These data originate in a study of tumour-infiltrating T cells in Burkitt lymphoma. Sequencing was carried out using tumor tissue. This TCR was sampled from a human donor with diffuse large B-cell lymphoma.

This CDR3 reads CSARGELAGGLDEQFF. CDR3 nucleotide sequence: TGCAGCGCCCGGGGGGAACTAGCGGGAGGGTTAGATGAGCAGTTCTTC. The gene calls are TRBV29-1 and TRBJ2-1; 13 nucleotides align to TRBD2. Germline V gene sequence: CDR1 SQVTM, CDR2 ANQGSEA. J gave up 8 bases and V 7 bases, and 14 bases lay outside the gene matches. The CDR3 loop spans 16 amino acids.